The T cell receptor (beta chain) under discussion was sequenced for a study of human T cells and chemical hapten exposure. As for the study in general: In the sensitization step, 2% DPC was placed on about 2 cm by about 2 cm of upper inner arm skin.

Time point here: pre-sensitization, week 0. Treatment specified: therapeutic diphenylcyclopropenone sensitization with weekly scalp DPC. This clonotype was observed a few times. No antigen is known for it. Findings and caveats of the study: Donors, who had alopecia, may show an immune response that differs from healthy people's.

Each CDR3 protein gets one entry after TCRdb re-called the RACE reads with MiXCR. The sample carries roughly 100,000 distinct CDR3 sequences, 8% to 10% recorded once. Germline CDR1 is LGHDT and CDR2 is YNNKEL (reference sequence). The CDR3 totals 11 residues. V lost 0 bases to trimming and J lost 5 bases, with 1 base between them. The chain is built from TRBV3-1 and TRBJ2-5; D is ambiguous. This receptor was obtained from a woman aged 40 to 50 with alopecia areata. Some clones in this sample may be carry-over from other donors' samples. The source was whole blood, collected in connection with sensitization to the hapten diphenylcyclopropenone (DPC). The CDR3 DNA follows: TGTGCCAGCAGCCAAGACGAGACCCAGTACTTC. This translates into CASSQDETQYF.